The entry below describes one T cell receptor beta chain. The antigen is not known. The CDR3 spans 15 residues. From germline, CDR1 is SQVTM and CDR2 ANQGSEA. After removal of 5 bases from V and 2 bases from J, the junction contained 10 bases not matched to a gene. These data belong to a study of OX40 agonist ivuxolimab in advanced cancers. Study summary: It was permissible to have had prior anti-PD-1, anti-PD-L1 or anti-CTLA-4 therapy, and around 41% had some.

Patients were ruled out by autoimmune disease history or systemic immunosuppression. Findings and limits, study-wide: Dose levels from 0.1 to 3.0 mg/kg saw CD4+ and CD8+ blood T cells expand clonally by week 6. Antigens targeted by the expanded peripheral T cells were not determined.

The method was immunoSEQ multiplex PCR; TCRdb's version includes in-frame clones alone and lacks a portion of them. The repertoire holds 65,000 to 80,000 clones, with about 89% as singletons. The sequence was collected from an adult with an advanced solid tumor such as melanoma, head and neck, liver or kidney cancer. The sequences come from CD4+ or CD8+ T cells sorted from blood, collected in a trial of the OX40 agonist ivuxolimab. The chain has TRBV29-1 and TRBJ2-7, with 9 bases lining up with TRBD1. The CDR3 nucleotides read TGCAGCGTTCGACGACGGGACAGGGTCCCCTACGAGCAGTACTTC. It codes for CSVRRRDRVPYEQYF.